This T cell receptor (beta chain) was found in a study of siplizumab effects on memory and regulatory T cells. The study, taken as a whole, reports: Alloreactive CD4+ clones that could be mapped were on average about 70% Treg-derived with siplizumab, against 25% to 30% in controls. A significant reduction in alloreactive sequences traceable to unstimulated CD4+ memory cells was produced by siplizumab. Naive T cells seemed more diverse than memory cells; they also seemed major alloresponse contributors.

Sequencing of each sample assayed roughly 100,000 TCR templates. The data were produced by immunoSEQ multiplex PCR, yet TCRdb's version contains in-frame clones alone and is incomplete. The table records 90,000 to 120,000 clones, about nine tenths of them present only once. Points on this clone: Its antigen is not identified.

CDR1 and CDR2 (germline): SGDLS, YYNGEE. The CDR3 extends over 13 amino acids. Trimming cost V 4 bases and J 5 bases, with 9 bases left between them. This receptor was identified in a human donor in good health. Some clones in this sample may be carry-over from other donors' samples. This chain uses TRBV9 with TRBJ2-2; D not resolved. Sample: CD4+ T cells sorted from blood. The CDR3, as DNA: TGTGCCAGCAGCCAGGAGTTGACCGGGGAGCTGTTTTTT. This codes for CASSQELTGELFF. Based on the CDR3 plus reference TRBV9 and TRBJ2-2, the full variable domain is DSGVTQTPKHLITATGQRVTLRCSPRSGDLSVYWYQQSLDQGLQFLIQYYNGEERAKGNILERFSAQQFPDLHSELNLSSLELGDSALYFCASSQELTGELFFGEGSRLTVL.